Sequencing of this T cell receptor beta chain was carried out in a study of blood T cell repertoires in COVID-19. The wider study: Samples of COVID-19 (acute and convalescent) were obtained from the United States, Italy and Spain. PBMCs, B-cell-depleted T cells, or T cells were the source of the cDNA or gDNA that made up the material.

The CDR3 has 16 amino acids. Trimming cost V 6 bases and J 0 bases; bases outside gene matches: 9. Germline CDR1 reads SGHRS; CDR2 reads YFSETQ. In the original analysis: Reference gene primer amplification in the assay estimated nucleated cell counts. The data were produced by immunoSEQ multiplex PCR, yet TCRdb's version contains in-frame clones alone and is incomplete. The DNA was the basis for D and trimming; V, J and clone size are from that table. This table has 150,000 or so clones, 87% appearing once. This clonotype originated in a man older than 75 with acute or convalescent COVID-19. The rearrangement uses TRBV5-1 and TRBJ2-1, with 7 nucleotides matching TRBD2. The source material was peripheral blood. The chain's CDR3 is CASNPREGLSYNEQFF. CDR3 nucleotide sequence: TGCGCCAGCAACCCCAGGGAGGGACTCTCCTACAATGAGCAGTTCTTC.